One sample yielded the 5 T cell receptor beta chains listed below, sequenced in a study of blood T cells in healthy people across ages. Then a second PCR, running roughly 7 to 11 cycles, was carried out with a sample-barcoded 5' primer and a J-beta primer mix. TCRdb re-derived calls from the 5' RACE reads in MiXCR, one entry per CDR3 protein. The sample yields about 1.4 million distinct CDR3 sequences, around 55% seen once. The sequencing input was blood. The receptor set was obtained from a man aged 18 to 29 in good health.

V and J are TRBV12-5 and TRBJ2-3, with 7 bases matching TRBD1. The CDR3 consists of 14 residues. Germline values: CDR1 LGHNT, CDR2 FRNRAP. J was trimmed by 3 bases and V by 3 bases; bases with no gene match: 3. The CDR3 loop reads CASGFQGETDTQYF. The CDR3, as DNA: TGTGCTAGTGGTTTTCAGGGGGAGACAGATACGCAGTATTTT.

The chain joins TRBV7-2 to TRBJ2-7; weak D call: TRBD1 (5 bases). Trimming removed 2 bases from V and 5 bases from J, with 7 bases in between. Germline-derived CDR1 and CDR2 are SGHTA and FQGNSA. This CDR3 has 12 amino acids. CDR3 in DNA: TGTGCCAGCAGCTTAAACAGGAACGAGCAGTACTTC. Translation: CASSLNRNEQYF. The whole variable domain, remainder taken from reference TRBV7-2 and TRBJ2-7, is GAGVSQSPSNKVTEKGKDVELRCDPISGHTALYWYRQSLGQGLEFLIYFQGNSAPDKSGLPSDRFSAERTGGSVSTLTIQRTQQEDSAVYLCASSLNRNEQYFGPGTRLTVT.

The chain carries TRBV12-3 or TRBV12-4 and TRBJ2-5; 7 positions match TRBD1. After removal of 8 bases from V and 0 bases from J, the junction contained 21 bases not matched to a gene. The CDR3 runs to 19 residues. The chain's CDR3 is CASGYSGGLPDRHQETQYF. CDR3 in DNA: TGTGCCAGCGGTTATTCAGGGGGTCTGCCAGACCGGCACCAAGAGACCCAGTACTTC.

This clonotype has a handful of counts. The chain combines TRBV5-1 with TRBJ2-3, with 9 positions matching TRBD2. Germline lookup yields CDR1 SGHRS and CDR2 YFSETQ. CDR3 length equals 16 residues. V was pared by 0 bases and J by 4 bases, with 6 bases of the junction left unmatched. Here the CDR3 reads CASSLDRGRAPDTQYF. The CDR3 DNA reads TGCGCCAGCAGCTTGGACCGCGGGAGGGCCCCAGATACGCAGTATTTT.

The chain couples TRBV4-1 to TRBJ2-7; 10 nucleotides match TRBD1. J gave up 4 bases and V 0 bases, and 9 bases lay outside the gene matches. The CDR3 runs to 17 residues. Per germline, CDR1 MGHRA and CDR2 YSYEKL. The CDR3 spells CASSQDGESGQGYEQYF. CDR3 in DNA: TGCGCCAGCAGCCAAGATGGGGAGTCGGGACAGGGGTACGAGCAGTACTTC.